This entry lists 18 T cell receptor beta chains sequenced from one sample in a study of cytomegalovirus exposure and HLA in healthy donors. The study ran its PCR with 60 Vbeta and 13 Jbeta primers. This table comes from immunoSEQ multiplex PCR, and its TCRdb copy is limited to in-frame clones, with some not included. The sample holds approximately 210,000 clones, 70% to 80% seen once. Sequencing was done on a sample of PBMCs. These receptors originate from a woman under 40 in good health and CMV-seropositive.

This chain uses TRBV5-4 with TRBJ2-3; D possibly corresponds to TRBD2 (6 bases). Trimming cost V 4 bases and J 2 bases, with 11 bases left between them. The germline V gene encodes CDR1 SGHNT and CDR2 YYREEE (reference sequence). This CDR3 is built from 14 residues. CDR3 nucleotides: TGTGCCAGCAGCCTTCGGGACTTCACAGATACGCAGTATTTT. Translating it yields CASSLRDFTDTQYF.

The CDR3 spells CSAKLAEETQYF. Written as DNA, the CDR3 is TGCAGCGCTAAACTAGCGGAAGAGACCCAGTACTTC. The genes are TRBV29-1 and TRBJ2-5, with 8 bases identical to TRBD2. Germline V gene data show CDR1 as SQVTM and CDR2 as ANQGSEA. This CDR3 contains 12 residues. Losses at the gene ends were 7 bases for V and 3 bases for J; bases not matched to a gene: 4.

This clone has just a few counts. This sequence joins TRBV19 and TRBJ1-2, with D tentatively TRBD1 (5 bases). V lost 11 bases and J 0 bases, leaving 10 bases between the germline ends. This CDR3 contains 12 residues. The germline V gene has CDR1 LNHDA and CDR2 SQIVND (reference sequence). CDR3 nucleotides: TGTGCCGCGGGGCAGACTAACTATGGCTACACCTTC. Protein sequence: CAAGQTNYGYTF.

The rearrangement links TRBV7-2 to TRBJ2-7, with D tentatively TRBD1 (6 bases). The V end was cut by 3 bases, the J end by 5 bases, with 17 bases between. There are 15 residues in the CDR3. Germline lookup yields CDR1 SGHTA and CDR2 FQGNSA. CDR3 nucleotide sequence: TGTGCCAGCAGCTTCAGGGGTGGGGCCGTCCACGAGCAGTACTTC. The encoded protein is CASSFRGGAVHEQYF.

V gene TRBV30 combines with J gene TRBJ1-2; D is undetermined. Germline CDR1 reads GTSNPN; CDR2 reads SVGIG (reference sequence). The CDR3 runs 15 residues. Trimming cost V 0 bases and J 5 bases, with 16 bases left between them. The CDR3 nucleotides read TGTGCCTGGAGTGTAGGTGGGTCAGGCGATTATGGCTACACCTTC. It specifies CAWSVGGSGDYGYTF.

The J gene is TRBJ1-1, the V gene TRBV2; 9 positions agree with TRBD1. The CDR3 loop spans 14 amino acids. Germline V gene sequence: CDR1 SNHLY, CDR2 FYNNEI. The V segment lost 5 bases and the J segment 2 bases; nucleotides outside the gene matches: 3. This CDR3 is CASSRTGANTEAFF. CDR3 DNA: TGTGCCAGCAGTCGGACAGGGGCCAACACTGAAGCTTTCTTT.

This chain uses TRBV28 with TRBJ1-2; D remains unclear. Germline V CDR1 and CDR2: MDHEN, SYDVKM. CDR3 size: 14 residues. Trimming pared 6 bases from V and 5 bases from J, leaving 16 bases between. This chain's CDR3 is CASSRRAGLYGYTF. The CDR3 DNA reads as TGTGCCAGCAGCCGCCGAGCCGGACTTTATGGCTACACCTTC.

V gene TRBV11-3 combines with J gene TRBJ2-2; 10 nucleotides match TRBD2. The junction had 3 bases not matched to a gene; V was cut back by 5 bases and J by 3 bases. From germline, CDR1 is SGHNT and CDR2 YENEEA. There are 15 residues in the CDR3. The CDR3 sequence is CASSPGLAYTGELFF. The DNA of the CDR3 is TGTGCCAGCAGCCCGGGACTAGCGTACACCGGGGAGCTGTTTTTT. The whole variable domain, filled in from reference TRBV11-3 and TRBJ2-2, reads EAGVVQSPRYKIIEKKQPVAFWCNPISGHNTLYWYLQNLGQGPELLIRYENEEAVDDSQLPKDRFSAERLKGVDSTLKIQPAELGDSAVYLCASSPGLAYTGELFFGEGSRLTVL.

The chain employs TRBV10-3 and TRBJ2-2; tentatively, D is TRBD2 (5 bases). The CDR3 is made up of 14 amino acids. CDR1 is ENHRY and CDR2 is SYGVKD in the germline V gene. V lost 8 bases and J 6 bases, leaving 16 bases between the germline ends. The CDR3 sequence: CAIAFVRESGELFF. In DNA, the CDR3 is TGTGCCATCGCCTTTGTTAGGGAGTCCGGGGAGCTGTTTTTT.

The rearrangement uses TRBV6-5 and TRBJ2-7, with TRBD1 matching 7 bases. The germline V gene encodes CDR1 MNHEY and CDR2 SVGAGI. CDR3 size: 15 residues. J was trimmed by 3 bases and V by 4 bases; bases with no gene match: 9. CDR3 protein: CASSSPGQRYYEQYF. CDR3 DNA: TGTGCCAGCAGTTCCCCGGGACAGAGGTACTACGAGCAGTACTTC.

The V and J genes are TRBV6-1 and TRBJ2-5; 9 nucleotides align to TRBD2. Losses at the gene ends were 3 bases for V and 7 bases for J; bases not matched to a gene: 12. The CDR3 is made up of 16 amino acids. Germline V gives CDR1 MNHNS, CDR2 SASEGT. The CDR3 coding sequence is TGTGCCAGCAGTGAGGGGCGGGGGGGGCGATTAGGGACCCAGTACTTC. It specifies CASSEGRGGRLGTQYF.

The chain recombines TRBV28 with TRBJ2-7; TRBD1 aligns across 10 bases. Germline V gene lookup returns CDR1 MDHEN and CDR2 SYDVKM. CDR3 length: 15 amino acids. The trim removed 3 bases at V and 3 bases at J, leaving 5 bases unmatched. CDR3 nucleotide sequence: TGTGCCAGCAGTTTGACCGGACAGGGGGTCTACGAGCAGTACTTC. Amino acids: CASSLTGQGVYEQYF.

V and J are TRBV28 and TRBJ2-7; 10 bases match TRBD2. Germline lookup yields CDR1 MDHEN and CDR2 SYDVKM. The CDR3 runs to 14 residues. V trimming: 7 bases; J trimming: 2 bases; junction bases outside the gene matches: 5. The CDR3 region is CASTRLAGAYEQYF. In DNA, the CDR3 is TGTGCCAGCACCAGACTAGCGGGCGCCTACGAGCAGTACTTC.

This chain uses TRBV29-1 with TRBJ2-2; D possibly corresponds to TRBD2 (5 bases). V was cut by 4 bases and J by 4 bases, with 16 bases left in between. The CDR3 spans 15 residues. Germline CDR1 is SQVTM and CDR2 is ANQGSEA. CDR3 bases: TGCAGCGTTGGGCGGCAGACTACCGGCACCGGGGAGCTGTTTTTT. Amino acids: CSVGRQTTGTGELFF.

J is TRBJ2-3 and V is TRBV2, with a possible D match to TRBD1 (5 bases). The CDR3 loop spans 13 amino acids. Germline lookup yields CDR1 SNHLY and CDR2 FYNNEI. Trimming left V 1 base short and J 3 bases short, with 5 bases between. The chain's CDR3 is CASSEEGTDTQYF. In DNA, the CDR3 is TGTGCCAGCAGTGAAGAGGGGACAGATACGCAGTATTTT.

This chain links TRBV4-3 with TRBJ1-1; weak D call: TRBD1 (6 bases). CDR3 length equals 16 residues. With 4 bases removed from V and 4 bases from J, the gap between germline ends came to 19 bases. Germline lookup yields CDR1 LGHNA and CDR2 YSLEER. This CDR3 is CASSPGGGARGTEAFF. CDR3 bases: TGCGCCAGCAGCCCGGGCGGGGGGGCGAGGGGCACTGAAGCTTTCTTT.

This sequence joins TRBV4-1 and TRBJ2-3, with D uncertain. The CDR3 sequence is 16 residues long. The V end was cut by 4 bases, the J end by 0 bases, with 14 bases between. Germline V lookup: CDR1 MGHRA, CDR2 YSYEKL. The CDR3 region is CASSPAARPSTDTQYF. CDR3 coding DNA: TGCGCCAGCAGCCCTGCGGCCAGACCTAGCACAGATACGCAGTATTTT.

This chain joins TRBV5-1 and TRBJ2-7; 9 nucleotides agree with TRBD1. Losses at the gene ends were 4 bases for V and 3 bases for J; bases not matched to a gene: 2. CDR3 length: 13 residues. Germline loops: CDR1 SGHRS, CDR2 YFSETQ. For the CDR3, the DNA is TGCGCCAGCAGCGAGGACAGGGGCTACGAGCAGTACTTC. Amino acid sequence: CASSEDRGYEQYF.